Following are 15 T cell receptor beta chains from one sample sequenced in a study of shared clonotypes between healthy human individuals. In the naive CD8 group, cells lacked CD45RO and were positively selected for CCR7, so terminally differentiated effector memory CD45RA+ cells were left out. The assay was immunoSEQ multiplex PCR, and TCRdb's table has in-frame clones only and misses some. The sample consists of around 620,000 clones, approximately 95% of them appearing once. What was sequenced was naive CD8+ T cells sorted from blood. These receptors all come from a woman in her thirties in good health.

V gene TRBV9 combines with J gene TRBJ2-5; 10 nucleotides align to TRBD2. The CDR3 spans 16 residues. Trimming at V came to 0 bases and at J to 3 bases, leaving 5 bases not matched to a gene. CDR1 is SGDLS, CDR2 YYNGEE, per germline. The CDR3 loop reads CASSVGTSGLKETQYF. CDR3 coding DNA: TGTGCCAGCAGCGTAGGGACTAGCGGACTTAAAGAGACCCAGTACTTC.

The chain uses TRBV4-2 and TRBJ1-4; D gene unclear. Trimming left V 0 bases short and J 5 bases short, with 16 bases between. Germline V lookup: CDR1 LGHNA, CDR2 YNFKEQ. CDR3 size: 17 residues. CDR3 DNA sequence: TGTGCCAGCAGCCAAGATGGGGTCTCGGAGTTGAATGAAAAACTGTTTTTT. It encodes CASSQDGVSELNEKLFF.

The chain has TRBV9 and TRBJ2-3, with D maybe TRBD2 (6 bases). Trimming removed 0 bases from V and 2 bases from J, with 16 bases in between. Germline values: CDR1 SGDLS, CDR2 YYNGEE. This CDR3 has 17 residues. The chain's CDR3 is CASSVERAGTITDTQYF. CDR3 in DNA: TGTGCCAGCAGCGTAGAGAGGGCGGGAACTATCACAGATACGCAGTATTTT.

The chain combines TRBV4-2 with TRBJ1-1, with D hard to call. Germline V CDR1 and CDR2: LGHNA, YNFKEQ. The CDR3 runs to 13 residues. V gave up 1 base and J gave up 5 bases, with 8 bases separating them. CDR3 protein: CASSQAVGTEAFF. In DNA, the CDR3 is TGTGCCAGCAGCCAAGCCGTGGGGACTGAAGCTTTCTTT.

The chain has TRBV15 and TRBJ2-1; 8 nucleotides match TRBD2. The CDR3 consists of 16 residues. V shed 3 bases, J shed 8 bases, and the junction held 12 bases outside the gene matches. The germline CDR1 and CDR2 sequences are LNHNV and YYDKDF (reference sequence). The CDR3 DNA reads TGTGCCACCAGCAGGCCCCGCGGCGGGAGGTCGTATGAGCAGTTCTTC. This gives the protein CATSRPRGGRSYEQFF.

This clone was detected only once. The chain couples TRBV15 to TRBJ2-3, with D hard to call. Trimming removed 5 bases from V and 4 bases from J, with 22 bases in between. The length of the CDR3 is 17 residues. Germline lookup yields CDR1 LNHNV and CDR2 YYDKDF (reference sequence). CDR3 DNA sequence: TGTGCCACCAGCCAAAGCAGTCCCCAACTGGTCGCAGATACGCAGTATTTT. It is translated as CATSQSSPQLVADTQYF.

The CDR3, as DNA: TGTGCCAGCAGTTTAACGGTTGGGGGAGAAAAACTGTTTTTT. Its translation: CASSLTVGGEKLFF. The chain joins TRBV27 to TRBJ1-4, with a possible D match to TRBD1 (5 bases). The germline V gene encodes CDR1 MNHEY and CDR2 SMNVEV (reference sequence). V lost 2 bases, J lost 8 bases, and 12 bases lay in between. The CDR3 is 14 amino acids.

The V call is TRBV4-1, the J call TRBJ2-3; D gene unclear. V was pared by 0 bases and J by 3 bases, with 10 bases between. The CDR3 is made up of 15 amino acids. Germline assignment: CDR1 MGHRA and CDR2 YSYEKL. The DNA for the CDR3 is TGCGCCAGCAGCCAAGATCCTTATATTACAGATACGCAGTATTTT. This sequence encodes CASSQDPYITDTQYF.

For the CDR3, the DNA is TGTGCCAGCAGTGCAGGTAGCGGCGGTTACGAGCAGTACTTC. It translates to CASSAGSGGYEQYF. The V call is TRBV6-1, the J call TRBJ2-7; D possibly corresponds to TRBD2 (6 bases). This CDR3 is 14 amino acids long. Germline V CDR1 and CDR2: MNHNS, SASEGT. The germline V and J ends were trimmed by 4 bases and 4 bases, with 14 bases remaining between them.

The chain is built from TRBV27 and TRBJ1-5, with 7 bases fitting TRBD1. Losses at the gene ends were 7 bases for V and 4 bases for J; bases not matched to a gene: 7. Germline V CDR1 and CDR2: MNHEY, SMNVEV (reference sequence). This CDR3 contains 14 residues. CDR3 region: CASKDGRGNQPQHF. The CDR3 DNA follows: TGTGCCAGCAAGGATGGCAGGGGGAATCAGCCCCAGCATTTT.

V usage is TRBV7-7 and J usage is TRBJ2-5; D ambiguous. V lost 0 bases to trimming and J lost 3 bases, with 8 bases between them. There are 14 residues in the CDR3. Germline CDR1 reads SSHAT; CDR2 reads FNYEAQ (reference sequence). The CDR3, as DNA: TGTGCCAGCAGCTTAGCTGGGTTTGAAGAGACCCAGTACTTC. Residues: CASSLAGFEETQYF. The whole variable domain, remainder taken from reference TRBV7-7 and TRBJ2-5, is GAGVSQSPRYKVTKRGQDVTLRCDPISSHATLYWYQQALGQGPEFLTYFNYEAQPDKSGLPSDRFSAERPEGSISTLTIQRTEQRDSAMYRCASSLAGFEETQYFGPGTRLLVL.

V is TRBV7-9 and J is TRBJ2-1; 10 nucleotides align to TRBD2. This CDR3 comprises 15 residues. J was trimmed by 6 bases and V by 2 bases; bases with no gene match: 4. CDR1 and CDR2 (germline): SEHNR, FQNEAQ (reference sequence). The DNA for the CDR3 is TGTGCCAGCAGCTTACGACTAGCGGGCCTCAATGAGCAGTTCTTC. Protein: CASSLRLAGLNEQFF.

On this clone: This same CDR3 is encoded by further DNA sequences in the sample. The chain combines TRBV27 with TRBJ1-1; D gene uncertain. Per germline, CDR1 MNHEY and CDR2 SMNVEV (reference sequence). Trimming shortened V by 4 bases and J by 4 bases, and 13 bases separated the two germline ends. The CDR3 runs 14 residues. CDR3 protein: CASSYGGLGTEAFF. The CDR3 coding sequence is TGTGCCAGCAGTTATGGAGGTCTAGGCACTGAAGCTTTCTTT.

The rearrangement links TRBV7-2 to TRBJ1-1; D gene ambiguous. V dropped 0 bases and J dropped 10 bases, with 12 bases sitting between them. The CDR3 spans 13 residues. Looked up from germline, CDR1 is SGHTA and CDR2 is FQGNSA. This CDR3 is CASSLARAGRAFF. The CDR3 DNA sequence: TGTGCCAGCAGCTTAGCGCGGGCAGGACGAGCTTTCTTT. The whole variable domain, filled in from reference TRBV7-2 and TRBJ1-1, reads GAGVSQSPSNKVTEKGKDVELRCDPISGHTALYWYRQSLGQGLEFLIYFQGNSAPDKSGLPSDRFSAERTGGSVSTLTIQRTQQEDSAVYLCASSLARAGRAFFGQGTRLTVV.

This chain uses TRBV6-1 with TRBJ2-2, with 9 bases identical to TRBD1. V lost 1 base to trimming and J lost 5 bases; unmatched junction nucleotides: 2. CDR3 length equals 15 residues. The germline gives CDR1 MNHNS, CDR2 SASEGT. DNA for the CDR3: TGTGCCAGCAGTGAAGGGACAGGGGCAACCGGGGAGCTGTTTTTT. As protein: CASSEGTGATGELFF.